This TCR beta chain was sequenced for a study of CD8 T cells in Susac syndrome. Study-level background: Patients with Susac syndrome, at blood draw, were therapy-naive, on corticosteroids, or on intravenous immunoglobulin alone. Overall study findings and caveats: Clonal expansion was absent from the CD4+ T cell repertoires in Susac syndrome.

RNA in amounts of 0.5 to 1 ug was reverse transcribed with random hexamers. By means of immunoSEQ multiplex PCR, TCR beta CDR3 spanning 54 Vbeta and 13 Jbeta underwent amplification. MiXCR, run by TCRdb on the immunoSEQ multiplex PCR reads, gives a single entry per CDR3 protein. The repertoire holds some 160,000 distinct CDR3 sequences, with approximately 96% as singletons. Comments on this clonotype: What it recognizes is unknown.

TEMRA cells were FACS-enriched, with CD8+ and CD4+ T cells isolated negatively. Unmatched junction bases numbered 8, after V lost 1 base and J lost 6 bases. Germline V gives CDR1 DFQATT, CDR2 SNEGSKA (reference sequence). CDR3 length: 14 amino acids. The chain joins TRBV20-1 to TRBJ2-7; 8 bases match TRBD2. The sample comprised CD4+ T cells from PBMCs. The TCR was taken from a human donor with Susac syndrome. The CDR3 sequence: CSARVSGNQGEQYF. Written as DNA, the CDR3 is TGCAGTGCTAGAGTTAGCGGGAATCAGGGCGAGCAGTACTTC.